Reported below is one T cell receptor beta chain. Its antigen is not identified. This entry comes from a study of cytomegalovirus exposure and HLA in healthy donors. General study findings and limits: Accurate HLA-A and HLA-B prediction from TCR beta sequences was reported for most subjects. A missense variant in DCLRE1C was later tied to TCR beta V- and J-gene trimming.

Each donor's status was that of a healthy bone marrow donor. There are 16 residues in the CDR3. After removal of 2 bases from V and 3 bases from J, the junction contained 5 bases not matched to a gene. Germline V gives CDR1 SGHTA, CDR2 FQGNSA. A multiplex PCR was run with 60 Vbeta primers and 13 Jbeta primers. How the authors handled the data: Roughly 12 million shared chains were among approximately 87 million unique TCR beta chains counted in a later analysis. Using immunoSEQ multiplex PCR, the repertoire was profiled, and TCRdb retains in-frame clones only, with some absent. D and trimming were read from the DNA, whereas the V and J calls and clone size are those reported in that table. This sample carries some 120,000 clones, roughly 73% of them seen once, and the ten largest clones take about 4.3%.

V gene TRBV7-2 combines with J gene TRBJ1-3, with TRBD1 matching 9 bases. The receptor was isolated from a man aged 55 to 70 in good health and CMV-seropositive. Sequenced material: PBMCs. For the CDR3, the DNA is TGTGCCAGCAGCTTAACAGGGGGCGCGAGTGGAAACACCATATATTTT. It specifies CASSLTGGASGNTIYF.